These 25 T cell receptor beta chains came from one sample sequenced in a study of cytomegalovirus exposure and HLA in healthy donors. The PCR made use of 60 Vbeta and 13 Jbeta primers. Sequenced by immunoSEQ multiplex PCR; TCRdb stores in-frame clones only, minus some. This table has some 200,000 clones, over 65% appearing once. The sequenced sample consisted of PBMCs. All receptors come from a woman in her 50s in good health and CMV-seropositive.

The chain couples TRBV18 to TRBJ2-7, with 8 bases identical to TRBD1. The trim removed 3 bases at V and 6 bases at J, leaving 7 bases unmatched. Per the germline V gene, CDR1 is KGHSH and CDR2 is LQKENI. CDR3 length: 14 residues. In DNA, the CDR3 is TGTGCCAGCTCACCCGGGACAGGTGGAGTCGAGCAGTACTTC. The encoded protein is CASSPGTGGVEQYF.

The chain combines TRBV19 with TRBJ2-4; unclear D gene. CDR1 and CDR2 (germline): LNHDA, SQIVND (reference sequence). The CDR3 contains 15 residues. Between the trimmed V and J ends, which lost 3 bases and 0 bases, there was a span of 9 bases. In DNA form, the CDR3 reads TGTGCCAGTAGTATCTCGTCTCTAGCCAAAAACATTCAGTACTTC. Translation: CASSISSLAKNIQYF. Together with reference TRBV19 and TRBJ2-4, the CDR3 gives the full variable domain: DGGITQSPKYLFRKEGQNVTLSCEQNLNHDAMYWYRQDPGQGLRLIYYSQIVNDFQKGDIAEGYSVSREKKESFPLTVTSAQKNPTAFYLCASSISSLAKNIQYFGAGTRLSVL.

In this sample, this clone turned up once. DNA for the CDR3: TGTGCCAGCAGCCCCTACTCTACAGGAACCTACGAGCAGTACTTC. Encoded protein: CASSPYSTGTYEQYF. This chain uses TRBV27 with TRBJ2-7, with D possibly TRBD1 on 5 matching bases. The germline V gene encodes CDR1 MNHEY and CDR2 SMNVEV (reference sequence). The CDR3 extends over 15 amino acids. With 6 bases removed from V and 2 bases from J, the gap between germline ends came to 17 bases.

Regarding this clone: The identical CDR3 is also encoded by other nucleotide sequences in the sample. The chain recombines TRBV28 with TRBJ1-3, with 8 bases fitting TRBD1. The CDR3 contains 15 residues. Looked up from germline, CDR1 is MDHEN and CDR2 is SYDVKM. The trim removed 6 bases at V and 3 bases at J, leaving 7 bases unmatched. CDR3 bases: TGTGCCAGCAGCCTACCGACAGGGGTTGGAAACACCATATATTTT. Its translation: CASSLPTGVGNTIYF.

The chain links TRBV4-1 to TRBJ2-5; 10 positions match TRBD1. The length of the CDR3 is 19 residues. The V segment lost 3 bases and the J segment 4 bases; nucleotides outside the gene matches: 17. Germline loops: CDR1 MGHRA, CDR2 YSYEKL. CDR3 in amino acids: CASSHPRQGAHRKGETQYF. CDR3 DNA: TGCGCCAGCAGCCACCCCCGACAGGGGGCCCACCGCAAGGGAGAGACCCAGTACTTC.

The J gene is TRBJ2-7, the V gene TRBV5-3; D possibly corresponds to TRBD1 (6 bases). TRBV5-3 is an open reading frame, and its role is uncertain. The CDR3 has 18 amino acids. V lost 2 bases and J lost 0, with 21 bases in between. The CDR3: CARSFVGQGPPPSYEQYF. In DNA form, the CDR3 reads TGTGCCAGAAGCTTTGTCGGTCAGGGGCCCCCCCCCTCCTACGAGCAGTACTTC.

This chain joins TRBV7-2 and TRBJ2-6, with D possibly being TRBD2 (7 bases). The CDR3 spans 14 residues. Germline V gives CDR1 SGHTA, CDR2 FQGNSA. With 8 bases removed from V and 2 bases from J, the gap between germline ends came to 10 bases. The CDR3 DNA reads TGTGCCAGCGGAGGGGGGGCTGGGGCCAACGTCCTGACTTTC. Amino acids: CASGGGAGANVLTF.

This chain connects TRBV9 to TRBJ1-1, with 11 bases lining up with TRBD1. V was pared by 4 bases and J by 5 bases, with 4 bases of the junction left unmatched. The V gene's germline CDR1 is SGDLS and CDR2 YYNGEE. This CDR3 is built from 14 residues. The CDR3 coding sequence is TGTGCCAGCAGCCTGGGACAGGGGGTGACTGAAGCTTTCTTT. Translation: CASSLGQGVTEAFF.

The genes are TRBV5-4 and TRBJ1-2; D gene ambiguous. Germline CDR1 is SGHNT and CDR2 is YYREEE (reference sequence). The CDR3 extends over 14 amino acids. Trimming removed 4 bases from V and 6 bases from J, with 16 bases in between. Here the CDR3 reads CASSQDLGSDGYTF. The CDR3 DNA is TGTGCCAGCAGCCAAGATCTCGGGTCAGATGGCTACACCTTC.

The rearrangement links TRBV11-2 to TRBJ1-2; TRBD1 matches 7 bases. Losses at the gene ends were 2 bases for V and 7 bases for J; bases not matched to a gene: 10. The length of the CDR3 is 15 residues. Germline CDR1 and CDR2: SGHAT and FQNNGV. In DNA form, the CDR3 reads TGTGCCAGCAGCTTACAGGGGGGCAAGGAAGGTGGCTACACCTTC. Protein sequence: CASSLQGGKEGGYTF.

This clone was found a few times. V usage is TRBV6-5 and J usage is TRBJ1-1; D is undetermined. CDR3 length: 13 residues. V shed 2 bases and J shed 5 bases, with 9 bases lying between them. Germline values: CDR1 MNHEY, CDR2 SVGAGI. This CDR3 is CASSYPAGTEAFF. The CDR3 DNA reads TGTGCCAGCAGTTACCCGGCGGGGACTGAAGCTTTCTTT.

The V call is TRBV5-1, the J call TRBJ1-1; no clear D. The CDR3 consists of 14 residues. Germline CDR1 reads SGHRS; CDR2 reads YFSETQ. V was cut by 3 bases and J by 1 base, with 10 bases left in between. Here the CDR3 reads CASSSSSRNTEAFF. In nucleotides, the CDR3 is TGCGCCAGCAGCTCCTCCTCTAGGAACACTGAAGCTTTCTTT. The whole variable domain, filled in from reference TRBV5-1 and TRBJ1-1, reads KAGVTQTPRYLIKTRGQQVTLSCSPISGHRSVSWYQQTPGQGLQFLFEYFSETQRNKGNFPGRFSGRQFSNSRSEMNVSTLELGDSALYLCASSSSSRNTEAFFGQGTRLTVV.

The chain carries TRBV19 and TRBJ1-6; D possibly corresponds to TRBD1 (5 bases). The CDR3 sequence is 15 residues long. Germline V gene data show CDR1 as LNHDA and CDR2 as SQIVND (reference sequence). Between the trimmed V and J ends, which lost 6 bases and 3 bases, there was a span of 12 bases. The CDR3 coding sequence is TGTGCCAGTAGAGATGGGGGACTCTATAATTCACCCCTCCACTTT. Amino acids: CASRDGGLYNSPLHF.

The CDR3 region has the DNA TGTGCCAGCAGCCAAGAGGGGTTACAGGGGGGCCTAGCGAATGAAAAACTGTTTTTT. This encodes CASSQEGLQGGLANEKLFF. The V and J genes are TRBV4-2 and TRBJ1-4, with 8 bases matching TRBD1. Germline-derived CDR1 and CDR2 are LGHNA and YNFKEQ. CDR3 size: 19 residues. The J segment lost 5 bases and the V segment lost 0 bases, leaving 14 bases of the junction unmatched.

The chain links TRBV19 to TRBJ1-1; tentatively, D is TRBD1 (5 bases). Trimming removed 6 bases from V and 1 base from J, with 18 bases in between. The CDR3 has 16 amino acids. Germline V gives CDR1 LNHDA, CDR2 SQIVND (reference sequence). Written as DNA, the CDR3 is TGTGCCAGTAGCGGGGGGAGGGGAACGCCGAACACTGAAGCTTTCTTT. Protein: CASSGGRGTPNTEAFF.

The chain employs TRBV9 and TRBJ2-2; weak D call: TRBD2 (7 bases). The CDR3 sequence is 18 residues long. Germline-derived CDR1 and CDR2 are SGDLS and YYNGEE. V lost 4 bases to trimming and J lost 1 base, with 20 bases between them. The CDR3 sequence is CASSTQGGGARNTGELFF. In DNA form, the CDR3 reads TGTGCCAGCAGCACCCAAGGGGGGGGCGCAAGGAACACCGGGGAGCTGTTTTTT.

The chain is built from TRBV7-9 and TRBJ2-4, with 10 bases that match TRBD2. From germline, CDR1 is SEHNR and CDR2 FQNEAQ (reference sequence). The CDR3 is made up of 15 amino acids. V gave up 5 bases and J gave up 6 bases; unmatched junction bases: 7. This CDR3 reads CASSDVAGGGNIQYF. The CDR3, as DNA: TGTGCCAGCAGCGACGTAGCGGGGGGTGGAAACATTCAGTACTTC.

The genes are TRBV7-8 and TRBJ1-1, with 9 nucleotides matching TRBD1. Germline CDR1 reads SGHVS; CDR2 reads FQNEAQ. V lost 8 bases and J lost 0; bases outside the gene matches: 4. This CDR3 has 14 residues. CDR3 DNA: TGTGCCAGCGGACAGGGGAACATGAACACTGAAGCTTTCTTT. Protein product: CASGQGNMNTEAFF.

V gene TRBV6-1 combines with J gene TRBJ2-7; D is ambiguous. CDR1 and CDR2 from the germline V gene are MNHNS and SASEGT. V lost 2 bases and J lost 0, with 8 bases in between. This CDR3 has 14 residues. This chain's CDR3 is CASSEPLYSYEQYF. The CDR3 bases are TGTGCCAGCAGTGAACCCCTCTACTCCTACGAGCAGTACTTC.

The rearrangement joins TRBV5-1 to TRBJ2-3; D unclear. Germline loops: CDR1 SGHRS, CDR2 YFSETQ. The V and J ends lost 6 bases and 1 base respectively, with 9 bases between them. There are 13 residues in the CDR3. The CDR3 reads CASTDRGTDTQYF. The CDR3 DNA follows: TGCGCCAGCACCGACCGGGGCACAGATACGCAGTATTTT.

The sample holds one count of this clone. The V gene is TRBV18, the J gene TRBJ1-1; no reliable D call. Germline V gene sequence: CDR1 KGHSH, CDR2 LQKENI. The CDR3 consists of 15 residues. V lost 3 bases and J 0 bases, leaving 11 bases between the germline ends. The CDR3 reads CASSPFPGLNTEAFF. DNA for the CDR3: TGTGCCAGCTCACCCTTTCCGGGGTTGAACACTGAAGCTTTCTTT.

V and J are TRBV7-9 and TRBJ2-3; 11 bases are shared with TRBD2. The trim removed 5 bases at V and 4 bases at J, leaving 5 bases unmatched. This CDR3 region has 15 residues. Looked up from germline, CDR1 is SEHNR and CDR2 is FQNEAQ (reference sequence). The CDR3 is CASSQDSGGADTQYF. The CDR3 DNA sequence: TGTGCCAGCAGCCAGGATAGCGGGGGGGCAGATACGCAGTATTTT.

This rearrangement joins TRBV11-2 to TRBJ1-2, with 7 bases aligning to TRBD1. V shed 4 bases, J shed 6 bases, and the junction held 14 bases outside the gene matches. The CDR3 extends over 16 amino acids. Looked up from germline, CDR1 is SGHAT and CDR2 is FQNNGV. CDR3 protein: CASSSALGQRAHGYTF. CDR3 sequence (DNA): TGTGCCAGCAGCTCAGCCCTGGGACAGAGAGCCCATGGCTACACCTTC.

V is TRBV28 and J is TRBJ2-5, with D tentatively TRBD2 (5 bases). Germline lookup yields CDR1 MDHEN and CDR2 SYDVKM. CDR3 size: 15 residues. V was trimmed by 5 bases and J by 2 bases, leaving 15 bases between them. DNA of the CDR3: TGTGCCAGCAGTCCAGCGGTAGGGCTTCAAGAGACCCAGTACTTC. Amino acids: CASSPAVGLQETQYF. Using reference TRBV28 and TRBJ2-5 for the parts outside the CDR3, the full variable domain is DVKVTQSSRYLVKRTGEKVFLECVQDMDHENMFWYRQDPGLGLRLIYFSYDVKMKEKGDIPEGYSVSREKKERFSLILESASTNQTSMYLCASSPAVGLQETQYFGPGTRLLVL.

The chain couples TRBV18 to TRBJ2-7; TRBD1 might be the D (5 bases). The V gene's germline CDR1 is KGHSH and CDR2 LQKENI. This CDR3 has 15 residues. Between the trimmed V and J ends, which lost 1 base and 3 bases, there was a span of 13 bases. This CDR3 is CASSPLRVSIYEQYF. The DNA for the CDR3 is TGTGCCAGCTCACCACTCAGGGTCTCGATCTACGAGCAGTACTTC. Full variable domain (missing parts from reference TRBV18 and TRBJ2-7): NAGVMQNPRHLVRRRGQEARLRCSPMKGHSHVYWYRQLPEEGLKFMVYLQKENIIDESGMPKERFSAEFPKEGPSILRIQQVVRGDSAAYFCASSPLRVSIYEQYFGPGTRLTVT.